Listed below are T cell receptor beta chains from one sample, sequenced in a study of blood T cell repertoires in COVID-19. Some clones are missing from TCRdb's copy, which holds only in-frame ones; the method was immunoSEQ multiplex PCR. Of approximately 170,000 clones listed, roughly nine tenths were seen once; the top ten hold around 1.9%. The specimen was peripheral blood. The receptors originated from a man aged 18 to 35 who had recovered from COVID-19. Each CDR3 is given with its conserved first and last residue. The D gene is left open where the match is weak. Size is omitted from some rows. Given values are once, few, many or a class for expanded clones.

TRBJ2-2 many . TRBV15 CATSRERGTGELFF TGTGCCACCAGCAGAGAGCGGGGTACCGGGGAGCTGTTTTTT
TRBJ2-2 . TRBD2 TRBV27 CASSLFKPSGRADAGELFF TGTGCCAGCAGTTTATTTAAGCCTAGCGGGAGGGCCGACGCCGGGGAGCTGTTTTTT
TRBJ2-7 few . TRBV11-3 CASSLDTGSPYEQYF TGTGCCAGCAGCTTAGATACGGGATCGCCCTACGAGCAGTACTTC
TRBJ2-1 . . TRBV24-1 CATSAEGDYNEQFF TGTGCCACCAGTGCTGAGGGAGACTACAATGAGCAGTTCTTC
TRBJ1-2 . TRBD1 TRBV28 CASSLFQGQGSHGYTF TGTGCCAGCAGTTTATTCCAGGGACAGGGGTCCCATGGCTACACCTTC
TRBJ2-7 . TRBD1 TRBV6-2/TRBV6-3 CASSRQGTTYEQYF TGTGCCAGCAGCCGACAGGGTACCACCTACGAGCAGTACTTC
TRBJ1-1 . . TRBV5-4 CASSFWGGNTEAFF TGTGCCAGCAGCTTTTGGGGGGGGAACACTGAAGCTTTCTTT
TRBJ2-1 . . TRBV11-3 CASSLGDTTYNEQFF TGTGCCAGCAGCTTAGGGGACACAACTTACAATGAGCAGTTCTTC
TRBJ1-3 once . TRBV7-2 CASSTSGHSNTIYF TGTGCCAGCAGCACATCGGGACACTCGAACACCATATATTTT
TRBJ1-1 . . TRBV5-6 CASSWAGQLGGEAFF TGTGCCAGCAGCTGGGCCGGCCAACTGGGAGGCGAAGCTTTCTTT
TRBJ2-7 once . TRBV5-6 CASSSQGSHEQYF TGTGCCAGCAGCTCTCAGGGCTCTCACGAGCAGTACTTC
TRBJ2-7 . TRBD2 TRBV15 CATSEAGGPWGEQYF TGTGCCACCTCCGAGGCGGGAGGGCCGTGGGGAGAGCAGTACTTC
TRBJ2-1 . . TRBV18 CASSPLLGGMVGEQFF TGTGCCAGCTCACCATTACTGGGAGGAATGGTGGGGGAGCAGTTCTTC
TRBJ2-3 . . TRBV24-1 CATSGLQPSTQYF TGTGCCACCAGTGGCCTACAGCCCTCGACGCAGTATTTT
TRBJ1-5 . . TRBV28 CASSPGQPNQPQHF TGTGCCAGCAGTCCTGGACAGCCGAATCAGCCCCAGCATTTT
TRBJ2-4 once TRBD2 TRBV28 CASTMSGREGSNIQYF TGTGCCAGCACCATGAGTGGGCGGGAGGGGTCAAACATTCAGTACTTC
TRBJ1-2 . TRBD1 TRBV9 CASSLRQGFYGYTF TGTGCCAGCAGCCTACGACAGGGATTCTATGGCTACACCTTC
TRBJ2-5 . . TRBV24-1 CATSSTVQETQYF TGTGCCACCAGTAGCACAGTCCAAGAGACCCAGTACTTC
TRBJ1-5 . . TRBV19 CASSIGGRSNQPQHF TGTGCCAGTAGTATAGGGGGCCGGAGCAATCAGCCCCAGCATTTT
TRBJ2-7 . . TRBV28 CASSTRSSGYEQYF TGTGCCAGCAGTACCCGCAGTAGCGGCTACGAGCAGTACTTC
TRBJ1-2 . TRBD1 TRBV12-3/TRBV12-4 CASIRDRGYGYTF TGTGCCAGCATCCGGGACAGGGGATATGGCTACACCTTC
TRBJ1-3 . . TRBV7-6 CASLEGSGNTIYF TGTGCCAGCCTGGAGGGATCTGGAAACACCATATATTTT
TRBJ1-4 . . TRBV5-4 CASSNDSLKLFF TGTGCCAGCAGTAACGACAGCCTAAAACTGTTTTTT
TRBJ2-7 . TRBD1 TRBV30 CAWSVWDRASSYEQYF TGTGCCTGGAGTGTCTGGGACAGGGCAAGCTCCTACGAGCAGTACTTC
TRBJ1-1 . TRBD1 TRBV6-4 CASSDGDRGQTFF TGTGCCAGCAGTGACGGGGACAGGGGGCAAACTTTCTTT
TRBJ1-1 . TRBD1 TRBV15 CATSSNEGANTEAFF TGTGCCACCAGCAGTAACGAGGGGGCGAACACTGAAGCTTTCTTT
TRBJ1-5 few . TRBV2 CASSEWGDQPQHF TGTGCCAGCAGTGAATGGGGGGATCAGCCCCAGCATTTT
TRBJ2-1 . TRBD2 TRBV5-1 CASSSGLAGVNEQFF TGCGCCAGCAGCTCCGGACTAGCGGGAGTCAATGAGCAGTTCTTC
TRBJ1-1 . . TRBV25-1 CASTLGLGTEAFF TGTGCCAGCACTTTGGGGCTTGGGACTGAAGCTTTCTTT
TRBJ2-5 . TRBD2 TRBV5-4 CASRLRTSGFQETQYF TGTGCCAGCAGACTCCGGACTAGCGGGTTTCAAGAGACCCAGTACTTC
TRBJ2-1 . . TRBV28 CASIEEGLGNEQFF TGTGCCAGCATCGAGGAAGGTCTCGGGAATGAGCAGTTCTTC
TRBJ2-7 . TRBD1 TRBV6-5 CATGTGGSEQYF TGTGCCACTGGGACAGGGGGTAGCGAGCAGTACTTC
TRBJ2-2 few TRBD2 TRBV4-1 CASSQDGRAVGELFF TGCGCCAGCAGCCAAGACGGGAGGGCCGTCGGGGAGCTGTTTTTT